This T cell receptor beta chain came from a study of T cell repertoires in cytomegalovirus infection. TCRdb called the reads again in MiXCR, with one record for every CDR3 protein. The sample contains 150,000 to 200,000 distinct CDR3 sequences, 15% to 20% of which appear only once. V dropped 7 bases and J dropped 9; count of bases not matched to a gene: 5. The CDR3 contains 12 residues. Sequencing was done on a sample of CD8+ T cells from PBMCs. The chain joins TRBV12-3 or TRBV12-4 to TRBJ2-1, with TRBD2 matching 8 bases. This receptor was obtained from a human donor in good health (CMV status not recorded). Some clones in this sample may be carry-over from other donors' samples. CDR3 amino acids: CASTRLASEQFF. The DNA of the CDR3 is TGTGCCAGCACCCGACTAGCGTCTGAGCAGTTCTTC.